This T cell receptor (beta chain) was sequenced during a study of early T cells in non-severe SARS-CoV-2 infection. Study summary: Whole-blood bulk RNA, unsorted, was sequenced, and chains were unpaired.

This clonotype was observed a few times. Antigen specificity is unknown. Trimming removed 2 bases at V and 5 bases at J, with 3 bases between. The CDR3 runs to 12 residues. The germline CDR1 and CDR2 sequences are KGHSH and LQKENI. Points from the study as a whole: Database matching using VDJdb favored anti-spike CD8 responses, with private and CD4 specificities left missing.

Attachment of unique molecular identifiers to individual cDNA molecules was performed. TCRdb reanalysed the 5' RACE reads using MiXCR and keeps one entry per CDR3 protein. Of 100,000 to 150,000 distinct CDR3 sequences detected, more than 12% appear once; the ten largest clones hold 20% to 25%. The chain recombines TRBV18 with TRBJ2-2; D remains ambiguous. The sample was whole blood. The TCR comes from an adult who was a healthcare worker with PCR-confirmed SARS-CoV-2 infection or an uninfected control (not recorded which). The CDR3 region has the DNA TGTGCCAGCTCACCAAGGACCGGGGAGCTGTTTTTT. It translates to CASSPRTGELFF.